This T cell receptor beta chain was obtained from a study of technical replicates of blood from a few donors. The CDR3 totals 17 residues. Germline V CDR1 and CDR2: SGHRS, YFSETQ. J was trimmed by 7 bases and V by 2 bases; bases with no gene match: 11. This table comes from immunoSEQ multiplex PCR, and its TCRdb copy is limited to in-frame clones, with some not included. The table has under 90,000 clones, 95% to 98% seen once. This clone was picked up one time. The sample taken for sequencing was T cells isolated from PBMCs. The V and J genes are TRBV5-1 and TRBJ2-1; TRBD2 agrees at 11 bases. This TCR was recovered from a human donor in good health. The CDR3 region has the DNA TGCGCCAGCAGCTTTAGCGGGGGGGCTGTTTGGAGTAATGAGCAGTTCTTC. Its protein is CASSFSGGAVWSNEQFF.